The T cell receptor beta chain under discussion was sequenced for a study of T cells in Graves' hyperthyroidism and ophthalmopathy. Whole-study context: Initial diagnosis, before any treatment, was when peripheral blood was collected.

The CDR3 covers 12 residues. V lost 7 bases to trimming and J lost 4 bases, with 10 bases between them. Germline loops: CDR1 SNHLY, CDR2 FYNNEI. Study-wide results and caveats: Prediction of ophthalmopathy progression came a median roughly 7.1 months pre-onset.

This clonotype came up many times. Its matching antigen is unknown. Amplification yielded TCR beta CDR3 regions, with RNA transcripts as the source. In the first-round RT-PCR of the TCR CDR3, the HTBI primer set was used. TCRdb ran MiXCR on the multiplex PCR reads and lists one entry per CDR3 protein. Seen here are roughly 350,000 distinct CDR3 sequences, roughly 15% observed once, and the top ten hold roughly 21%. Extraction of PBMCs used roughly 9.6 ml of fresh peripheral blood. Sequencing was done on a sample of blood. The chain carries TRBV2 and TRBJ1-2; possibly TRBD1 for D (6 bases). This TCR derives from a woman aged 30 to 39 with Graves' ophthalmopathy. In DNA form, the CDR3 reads TGTGCCAGCACCGAGGACAGCTATGGCTACACCTTC. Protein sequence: CASTEDSYGYTF.